These T cell receptor beta chains were read from a single sample in a study of shared clonotypes between healthy human individuals. Sequencing was performed with immunoSEQ multiplex PCR; in TCRdb, only in-frame clones are kept and a portion is missing. The sample lists about half a million clones, approximately 84% occurring once. The sequenced sample consisted of PBMCs. These receptors were collected from a woman in her thirties or forties in good health. Some clones in this sample may be carry-over from other donors' samples. CDR3s include the opening cysteine and the closing phenylalanine or tryptophan. The order of the fields is clone size, D gene, V gene, J gene, CDR3 DNA, CDR3 protein. D genes are given only for firm matches. Rows may omit the clone size; those that give it use once, few, many or a size class.

>.|.|TRBV7-2|TRBJ2-1
TGTGCCAGCAGCCCCGGGTTGGGGAGGGAGCAGTTCTTC
CASSPGLGREQFF
>.|TRBD2|TRBV6-6|TRBJ2-5
TGTGCCAGCACCCCGTCGGCCCTAGCGGTCCAAGAGACCCAGTACTTC
CASTPSALAVQETQYF
>.|.|TRBV7-8|TRBJ2-7
TGTGCCAGCAGCCAGCAAGCTGGACGGGGACACTACGAGCAGTACTTC
CASSQQAGRGHYEQYF
>.|.|TRBV2|TRBJ2-5
TGTGCCAGCAGGAGGGGGCGGGATAGAGAGACCCAGTACTTC
CASRRGRDRETQYF
>.|TRBD1|TRBV27|TRBJ1-1
TGTGCCAGCAGTTTTCGACAGGGAAACACTGAAGCTTTCTTT
CASSFRQGNTEAFF
>.|.|TRBV7-3|TRBJ2-3
TGTGCCAGCAGCAAGGGGGGAGTAGATACGCAGTATTTT
CASSKGGVDTQYF
>.|.|TRBV7-2|TRBJ2-1
TGTGCCAGCAGCCCCGGACCCGGCGGGTATGAGCAGTTCTTC
CASSPGPGGYEQFF
>.|TRBD2|TRBV6-4|TRBJ2-1
TGTGCCAGCAGTCCGGCAGCGGGAGGAAACAATGAGCAGTTCTTC
CASSPAAGGNNEQFF
>.|TRBD1|TRBV14|TRBJ1-1
TGTGCCAGCAGCCGACGGGACAGGGGCAGGAACACTGAAGCTTTCTTT
CASSRRDRGRNTEAFF
>.|TRBD2|TRBV19|TRBJ2-1
TGTGCCAGTAGCGGACTAGCGGGAGCCTTCTCCTACAATGAGCAGTTCTTC
CASSGLAGAFSYNEQFF
>once|TRBD1|TRBV28|TRBJ2-1
TGTGCCAGCAGGGGACAGAGCTACAATGAGCAGTTCTTC
CASRGQSYNEQFF
>once|TRBD1|TRBV11-2|TRBJ2-5
TGTGCCAGCAGCTCAGGACAGGGGGAGGTGGGGACCCAGTACTTC
CASSSGQGEVGTQYF
>.|.|TRBV7-2|TRBJ2-5
TGTGCCAGCAGCCCTACGTACCAAGAGACCCAGTACTTC
CASSPTYQETQYF
>.|.|TRBV11-2|TRBJ2-7
TGTGCCAGCAGCGACACTAGCTCCTACGAGCAGTACTTC
CASSDTSSYEQYF
>.|TRBD2|TRBV5-1|TRBJ2-7
TGCGCCAGCAGCAAAGGGACTAGCAGGGAGCAGTACTTC
CASSKGTSREQYF
>.|.|TRBV5-1|TRBJ2-3
TGCGCCAGCAGCTTGGACGCCCCGAAGCAGTATTTT
CASSLDAPKQYF
>.|TRBD2|TRBV4-2|TRBJ2-7
TGTGCCAGCAGCCAAGATAAGAGCGGGAGTGCATACGAGCAGTACTTC
CASSQDKSGSAYEQYF
>.|.|TRBV21-1|TRBJ2-7
TGTGCCAGCAGCCGCAGGGGTTTCTCGTACTACGAGCAGTACTTC
CASSRRGFSYYEQYF
>.|.|TRBV28|TRBJ2-3
TGTGCCAGCAGTCTCCAGGGTGCCCCAGATACGCAGTATTTT
CASSLQGAPDTQYF
>few|TRBD2|TRBV10-3|TRBJ2-3
TGTGCCATCAGGAACCTAGCGGGAGGTGCAGATACGCAGTATTTT
CAIRNLAGGADTQYF
>.|.|TRBV20-1|TRBJ2-3
TGCAGTGCTACGACGGCAGATACGCAGTATTTT
CSATTADTQYF
>.|.|TRBV5-4|TRBJ1-2
TGTGCCAGCAGCTTTCGGCCTAACTATGGCTACACCTTC
CASSFRPNYGYTF
>.|.|TRBV7-9|TRBJ1-1
TGTGCCAGCAGCTTCCAGTTTGAAGCTTTCTTT
CASSFQFEAFF
>few|TRBD2|TRBV25-1|TRBJ2-7
TGTGCCAGCGGGCGCGGGGGGAACTCCTACGAGCAGTACTTC
CASGRGGNSYEQYF
>.|.|TRBV4-3|TRBJ1-2
TGCGCCAGCAGCCAGGAGGACAGATCCCACTATGGCTACACCTTC
CASSQEDRSHYGYTF
>.|.|TRBV19|TRBJ2-1
TGTGCCAGTAGTCCCATCGGGACATTGGGGAACTACAATGAGCAGTTCTTC
CASSPIGTLGNYNEQFF
>.|TRBD2|TRBV5-1|TRBJ2-3
TGCGCCAGCAGGAAGATTACTAGCGGGAGCGTAGTTGGGACAGATACGCAGTATTTT
CASRKITSGSVVGTDTQYF
>.|TRBD1|TRBV28|TRBJ2-7
TGTGCCAGCAGTTCTCACCCACAGGGGAACGAGCAGTACTTC
CASSSHPQGNEQYF
>.|.|TRBV29-1|TRBJ2-7
TGCAGCGTTACAGGGACCTCCTACGAGCAGTACTTC
CSVTGTSYEQYF
>.|.|TRBV11-2|TRBJ1-2
TGTGCCAGCAGCTCCCCCTGGGAGCTGATTAACTATGGCTACACCTTC
CASSSPWELINYGYTF
>.|.|TRBV30|TRBJ2-3
TGTGCCTGGACCCCCAAAGACGCGAGCACAGATACGCAGTATTTT
CAWTPKDASTDTQYF
>once|.|TRBV19|TRBJ2-7
TGTGCCAGTAGTCCCCGGACAGGAGGGGCTACCGACGAGCAGTACTTC
CASSPRTGGATDEQYF
>.|.|TRBV5-1|TRBJ1-1
TGCGCCAGCAGCTTGGTCTCCGGGTTAGGGGACACTGAAGCTTTCTTT
CASSLVSGLGDTEAFF
>once|TRBD1|TRBV5-1|TRBJ1-1
TGCGCCAGCAGCTTGGTCGGGACAGAGAACACTGAAGCTTTCTTT
CASSLVGTENTEAFF
>.|.|TRBV15|TRBJ1-1
TGTGCCACCAGGATGTCTCGACGAAGAAACACTGAAGCTTTCTTT
CATRMSRRRNTEAFF
>.|TRBD2|TRBV7-2|TRBJ2-1
TGTGCCAGCAGCTTAGCGCCCCTAGCGGGAGGGCCCTACAATGAGCAGTTCTTC
CASSLAPLAGGPYNEQFF
>once|.|TRBV28|TRBJ2-2
TGTGCCAGCAGCCTAATAGGTGGCGGATTCAACACCGGGGAGCTGTTTTTT
CASSLIGGGFNTGELFF
>few|TRBD1|TRBV5-1|TRBJ1-2
TGCGCCAGCAGCTACGACAGGGCCGGCTACACCTTC
CASSYDRAGYTF
>once|.|TRBV28|TRBJ2-3
TGTGCCAGGCATCCTCAGGTGGGGTTGGATCCCCGGAGGCAGTATTTT
CARHPQVGLDPRRQYF
>once|TRBD1|TRBV10-3|TRBJ2-5
TGTGCCATCAGTGAGAGGGGGACAGAAGAGACCCAGTACTTC
CAISERGTEETQYF
>few|.|TRBV27|TRBJ2-1
TGTGCCAGCAGTCCCGACATTAACAATGAGCAGTTCTTC
CASSPDINNEQFF
>.|.|TRBV7-3|TRBJ2-6
TGTGCCAGCAGCCCCAGAGGGGCCAACGTCCTGACTTTC
CASSPRGANVLTF
>.|TRBD1|TRBV5-1|TRBJ2-7
TGCGCCAGCAGCTTGCTTGGACAGGGGACTTACGAGCAGTACTTC
CASSLLGQGTYEQYF
>once|TRBD1|TRBV28|TRBJ2-7
TGTGCCAGCGCCTTCCGGGACAGGGTCTACGAGCAGTACTTC
CASAFRDRVYEQYF
>.|.|TRBV4-1|TRBJ2-1
TGCGCCAGCAGCCAAGTTGGTCCCCTCAATGAGCAGTTCTTC
CASSQVGPLNEQFF
>.|.|TRBV7-9|TRBJ1-4
TGTGCCAGCAGCCCCCCGGGACACCTTAATGAAAAACTGTTTTTT
CASSPPGHLNEKLFF
>once|TRBD2|TRBV7-8|TRBJ2-1
TGTGCCAGCAGCTCCGTAGCGGGAGCTTACAATGAGCAGTTCTTC
CASSSVAGAYNEQFF
>.|.|TRBV4-3|TRBJ2-2
TGCGCCAGCAGCCAAGAGCGGGACCGGGACAGTGACACCGGGGAGCTGTTTTTT
CASSQERDRDSDTGELFF
>.|.|TRBV5-4|TRBJ2-7
TGTGCCAGCAGCTTGGGGGGAACCTACGAGCAGTACTTC
CASSLGGTYEQYF
>.|.|TRBV6-1|TRBJ1-2
TGTGCCAGCAGTGACGCGGGGGCTGGCTACACCTTC
CASSDAGAGYTF